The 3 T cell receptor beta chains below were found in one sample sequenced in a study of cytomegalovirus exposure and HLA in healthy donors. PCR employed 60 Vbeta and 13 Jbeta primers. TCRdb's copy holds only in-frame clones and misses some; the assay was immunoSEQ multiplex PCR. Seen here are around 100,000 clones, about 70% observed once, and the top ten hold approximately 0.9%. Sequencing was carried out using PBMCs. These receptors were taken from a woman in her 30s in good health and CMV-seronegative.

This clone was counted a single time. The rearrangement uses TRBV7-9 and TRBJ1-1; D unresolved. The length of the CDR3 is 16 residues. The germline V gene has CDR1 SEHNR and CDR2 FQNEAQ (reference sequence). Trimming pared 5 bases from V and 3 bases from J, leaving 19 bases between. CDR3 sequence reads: CASSGPFLDQDTEAFF. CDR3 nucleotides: TGTGCCAGCAGCGGCCCTTTTTTGGATCAGGACACTGAAGCTTTCTTT.

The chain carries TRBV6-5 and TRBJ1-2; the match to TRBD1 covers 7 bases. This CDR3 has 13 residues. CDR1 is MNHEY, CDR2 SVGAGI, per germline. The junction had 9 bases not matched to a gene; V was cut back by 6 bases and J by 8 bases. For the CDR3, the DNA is TGTGCCAGCAGGGCGAGCAGGGGGGAAGGCTACACCTTC. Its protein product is CASRASRGEGYTF.

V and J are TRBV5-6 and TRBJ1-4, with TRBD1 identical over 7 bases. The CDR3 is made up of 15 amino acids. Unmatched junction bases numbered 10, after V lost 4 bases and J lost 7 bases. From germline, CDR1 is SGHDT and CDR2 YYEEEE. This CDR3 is CASSLTDRVGEKLFF. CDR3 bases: TGTGCCAGCAGCCTGACTGACAGGGTGGGTGAAAAACTGTTTTTT. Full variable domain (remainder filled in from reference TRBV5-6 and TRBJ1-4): DAGVTQSPTHLIKTRGQQVTLRCSPKSGHDTVSWYQQALGQGPQFIFQYYEEEERQRGNFPDRFSGHQFPNYSSELNVNALLLGDSALYLCASSLTDRVGEKLFFGSGTQLSVL.